This T cell receptor beta chain comes out of a study of T cells in localized non-small cell lung cancer. This table comes from immunoSEQ multiplex PCR, and its TCRdb copy is limited to in-frame clones, with some not included. This sample has 65,000 to 80,000 clones, with around 84% found just once. Study-wide results and caveats: One tumor region alone was sequenced, and heterogeneity therefore remains possible. An association was observed between higher blood T cell density and longer overall survival.

Germline values: CDR1 SGHTA, CDR2 FQGTGA. The CDR3 extends over 15 amino acids. V shed 1 base, J shed 0 bases, and the junction held 1 base outside the gene matches. As concerns this clone: What it binds is not known.

This chain joins TRBV7-3 and TRBJ2-3, with 7 bases fitting TRBD2. The starting material was peripheral blood, obtained before any cancer treatment. The sequence was collected from a female donor older than 55 with stage I lung adenocarcinoma. CDR3 loop: CASSLNGGSTDTQYF. In DNA form, the CDR3 reads TGTGCCAGCAGCTTAAACGGGGGGAGCACAGATACGCAGTATTTT.